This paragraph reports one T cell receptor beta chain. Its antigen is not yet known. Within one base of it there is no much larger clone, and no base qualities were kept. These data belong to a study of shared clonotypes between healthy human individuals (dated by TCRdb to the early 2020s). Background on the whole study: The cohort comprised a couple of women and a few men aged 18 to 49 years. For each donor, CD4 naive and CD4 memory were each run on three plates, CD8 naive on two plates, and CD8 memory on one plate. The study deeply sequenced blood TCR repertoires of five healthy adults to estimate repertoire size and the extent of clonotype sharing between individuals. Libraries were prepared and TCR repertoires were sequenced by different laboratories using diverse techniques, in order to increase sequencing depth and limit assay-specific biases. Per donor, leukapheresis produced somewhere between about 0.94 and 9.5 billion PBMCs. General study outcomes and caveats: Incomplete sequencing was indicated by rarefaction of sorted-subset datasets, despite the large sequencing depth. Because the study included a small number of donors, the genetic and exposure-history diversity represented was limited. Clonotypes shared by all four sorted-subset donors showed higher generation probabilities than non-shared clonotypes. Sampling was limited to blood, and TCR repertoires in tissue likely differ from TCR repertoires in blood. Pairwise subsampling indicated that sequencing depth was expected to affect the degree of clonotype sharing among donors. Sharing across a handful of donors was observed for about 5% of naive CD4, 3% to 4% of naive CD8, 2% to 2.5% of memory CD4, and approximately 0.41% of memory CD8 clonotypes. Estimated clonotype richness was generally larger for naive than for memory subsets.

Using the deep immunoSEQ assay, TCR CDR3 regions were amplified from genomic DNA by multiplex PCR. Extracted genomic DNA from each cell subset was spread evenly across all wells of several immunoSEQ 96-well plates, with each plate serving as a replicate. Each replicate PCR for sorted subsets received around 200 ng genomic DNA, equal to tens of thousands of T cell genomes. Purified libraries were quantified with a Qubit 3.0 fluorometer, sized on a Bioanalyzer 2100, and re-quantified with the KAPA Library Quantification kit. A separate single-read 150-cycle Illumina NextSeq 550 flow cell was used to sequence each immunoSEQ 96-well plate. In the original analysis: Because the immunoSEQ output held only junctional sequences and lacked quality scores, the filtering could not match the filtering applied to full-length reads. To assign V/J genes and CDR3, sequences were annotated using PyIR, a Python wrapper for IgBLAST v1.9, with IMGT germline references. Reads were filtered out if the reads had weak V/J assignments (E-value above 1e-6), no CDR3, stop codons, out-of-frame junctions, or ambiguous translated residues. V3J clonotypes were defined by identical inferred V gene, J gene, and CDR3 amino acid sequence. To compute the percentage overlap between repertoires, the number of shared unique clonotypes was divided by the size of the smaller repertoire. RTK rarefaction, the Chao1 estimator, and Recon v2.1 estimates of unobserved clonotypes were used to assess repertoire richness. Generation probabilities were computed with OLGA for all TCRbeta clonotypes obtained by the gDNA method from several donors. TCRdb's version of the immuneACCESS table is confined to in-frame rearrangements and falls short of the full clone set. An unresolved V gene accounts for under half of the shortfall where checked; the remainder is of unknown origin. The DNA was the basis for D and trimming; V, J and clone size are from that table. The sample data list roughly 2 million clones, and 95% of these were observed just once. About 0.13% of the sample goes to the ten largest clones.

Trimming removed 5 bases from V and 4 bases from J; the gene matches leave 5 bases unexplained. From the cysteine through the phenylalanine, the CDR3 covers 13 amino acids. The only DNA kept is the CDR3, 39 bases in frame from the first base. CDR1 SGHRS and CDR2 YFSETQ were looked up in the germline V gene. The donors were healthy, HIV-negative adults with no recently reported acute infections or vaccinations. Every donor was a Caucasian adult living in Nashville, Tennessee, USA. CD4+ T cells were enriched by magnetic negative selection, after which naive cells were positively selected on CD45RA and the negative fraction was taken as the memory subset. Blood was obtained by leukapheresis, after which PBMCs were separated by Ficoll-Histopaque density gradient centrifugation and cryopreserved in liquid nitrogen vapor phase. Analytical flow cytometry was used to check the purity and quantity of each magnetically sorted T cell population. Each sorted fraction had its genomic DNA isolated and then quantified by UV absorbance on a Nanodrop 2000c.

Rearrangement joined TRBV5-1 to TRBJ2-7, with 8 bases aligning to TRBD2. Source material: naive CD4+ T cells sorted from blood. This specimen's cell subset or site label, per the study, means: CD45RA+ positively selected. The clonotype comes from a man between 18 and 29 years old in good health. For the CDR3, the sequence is CASRNPGGYEQYF. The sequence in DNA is TGCGCCAGCAGGAACCCGGGGGGGTACGAGCAGTACTTC.